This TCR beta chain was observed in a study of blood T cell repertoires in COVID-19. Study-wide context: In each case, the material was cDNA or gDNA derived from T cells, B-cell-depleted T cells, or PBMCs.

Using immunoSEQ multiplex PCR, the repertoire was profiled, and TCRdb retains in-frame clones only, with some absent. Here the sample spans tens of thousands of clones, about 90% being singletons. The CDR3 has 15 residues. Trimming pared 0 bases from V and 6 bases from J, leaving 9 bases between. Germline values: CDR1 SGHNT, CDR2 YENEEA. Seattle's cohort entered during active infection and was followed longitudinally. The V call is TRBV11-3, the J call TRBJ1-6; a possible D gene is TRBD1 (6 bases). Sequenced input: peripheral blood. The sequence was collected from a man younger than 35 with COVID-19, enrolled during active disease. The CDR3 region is CASSLDGQSNSPLHF. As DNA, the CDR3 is TGTGCCAGCAGCTTAGATGGACAGTCTAATTCACCCCTCCACTTT. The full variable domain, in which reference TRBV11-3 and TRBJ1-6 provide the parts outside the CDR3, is EAGVVQSPRYKIIEKKQPVAFWCNPISGHNTLYWYLQNLGQGPELLIRYENEEAVDDSQLPKDRFSAERLKGVDSTLKIQPAELGDSAVYLCASSLDGQSNSPLHFGNGTRLTVT.